These 26 T cell receptor beta chains originate from one sample sequenced in a study of T cell repertoires in cytomegalovirus infection. TCRdb re-called the reads with MiXCR, one entry per CDR3 protein. The sample records over 85,000 distinct CDR3 sequences, 16% being singletons. Sequencing was done on a sample of PBMCs. The receptors derive from a human donor in good health (CMV status not recorded). Some clones in this sample may be carry-over from other donors' samples.

This clonotype was seen only a few times. The CDR3 region is CASSPGSVSGNTIYF. The CDR3 DNA reads TGTGCCAGCTCACCAGGGAGCGTCTCTGGAAACACCATATATTTT. V usage is TRBV18 and J usage is TRBJ1-3; no definite D call. This CDR3 is 15 amino acids long. CDR1 KGHSH and CDR2 LQKENI come from the germline V gene. The germline V and J ends were trimmed by 2 bases and 0 bases, with 8 bases remaining between them.

The chain uses TRBV7-2 and TRBJ2-7; unclear D gene. The V gene lost 2 bases and the J gene lost 2 bases, with 10 bases spanning the gap. In germline, CDR1 is SGHTA, CDR2 FQGNSA. The CDR3 spans 14 residues. The CDR3, as DNA: TGTGCCAGCAGCTTAAGCGTTGGTACCTACGAGCAGTACTTC. Residues: CASSLSVGTYEQYF.

There are many counts of this clonotype. The genes are TRBV7-2 and TRBJ1-4; D is ambiguous. The CDR3 has 12 residues. V lost 4 bases to trimming and J lost 8 bases, with 8 bases between them. CDR1 and CDR2 (germline): SGHTA, FQGNSA. CDR3 residues: CASSSFAEKLFF. The DNA of the CDR3 is TGTGCCAGCAGCTCTTTCGCCGAAAAACTGTTTTTT.

This clonotype was observed many times. The chain recombines TRBV12-3 or TRBV12-4 with TRBJ2-5; no definite D call. The ends were cut back, 6 bases at V and 4 bases at J, with 21 bases in the middle. There are 16 residues in the CDR3. The CDR3 DNA sequence: TGTGCCAGCAGCCCCACGGCCACGAGGACGGGAGAGACCCAGTACTTC. Protein: CASSPTATRTGETQYF.

The table lists this clonotype with many counts. The chain is built from TRBV19 and TRBJ2-1, with no clear D. CDR1 and CDR2 (germline): LNHDA, SQIVND (reference sequence). The CDR3 covers 11 residues. The V end lost 0 bases, the J end lost 6 bases, and 0 bases lay between the germline ends. The CDR3, as DNA: TGTGCCAGTAGTATAGACAATGAGCAGTTCTTC. It is translated as CASSIDNEQFF.

This clonotype was found a few times. This chain joins TRBV4-1 and TRBJ2-6; D perhaps matches TRBD2 (6 bases). Looked up from germline, CDR1 is MGHRA and CDR2 is YSYEKL. This CDR3 region has 17 residues. The germline V and J ends were trimmed by 3 bases and 1 base, with 13 bases remaining between them. In nucleotides, the CDR3 is TGCGCCAGCAGCCAGTCCGGGAGCCTTTCTGGGGCCAACGTCCTGACTTTC. This sequence encodes CASSQSGSLSGANVLTF.

This clonotype came up many times. This chain joins TRBV5-4 and TRBJ2-1; D is perhaps TRBD1 or TRBD2 (6 bases each). The CDR3 runs to 14 residues. V was clipped by 4 bases and J by 0 bases, with 8 bases between them. Germline assignment: CDR1 SGHNT and CDR2 YYREEE (reference sequence). CDR3 nucleotides: TGTGCCAGCAGCGGAGGGGGCTCCTACAATGAGCAGTTCTTC. Its translation: CASSGGGSYNEQFF.

A remark on this clonotype: This may come from a read error, since a much larger clone is one base off. The gene calls are TRBV7-9 and TRBJ1-2; D is perhaps TRBD1 (6 bases). Germline CDR1 reads SEHNR; CDR2 reads FQNEAQ (reference sequence). The CDR3 totals 15 residues. The CDR3: CASSLAGGGNYGNTF. CDR3 nucleotides: TGTGCCAGCAGCTTAGCGGGAGGGGGGAACTATGGCAACACCTTC.

This clonotype was seen repeatedly, ten times or more. This chain links TRBV12-3 or TRBV12-4 with TRBJ2-7; D is undetermined. V was trimmed by 6 bases and J by 0 bases, leaving 12 bases between them. The CDR3 runs to 14 residues. CDR3 bases: TGTGCCAGCAGCCGGGCCTTGAGCTCCTACGAGCAGTACTTC. It encodes CASSRALSSYEQYF.

The table lists this clonotype with a few counts. The genes are TRBV12-3 or TRBV12-4 and TRBJ2-5, with D unclear. The V end lost 8 bases, the J end lost 4 bases, and 17 bases lay between the germline ends. The CDR3 loop spans 14 amino acids. CDR3 sequence: CASSPRSVSETQYF. CDR3 DNA: TGTGCCAGCTCCCCCAGAAGCGTCTCAGAGACCCAGTACTTC.

Ten or more counts support this clonotype. V gene TRBV7-8 combines with J gene TRBJ2-3; 9 bases align to TRBD1. The CDR3 runs 15 residues. CDR1 and CDR2 (germline): SGHVS, FQNEAQ. V dropped 0 bases and J dropped 9; count of bases not matched to a gene: 7. CDR3 nucleotides: TGTGCCAGCAGCTTAGCATGGACAGGGGAGCAAACGCAGTATTTT. Its translation: CASSLAWTGEQTQYF.

As DNA, the CDR3 is TGCGCCAGCAGCCTGAGGGGGGACTACAAGGGGGAGACCCAGTACTTC. It is translated as CASSLRGDYKGETQYF. This chain connects TRBV5-1 to TRBJ2-5; tentative D call: TRBD2 (7 bases). The V and J ends lost 4 bases and 5 bases respectively, with 21 bases between them. CDR3 size: 16 residues. CDR1 is SGHRS, CDR2 YFSETQ, per germline.

A remark on this clonotype: A much larger clone is a single base away; this may be a read error. The J gene is TRBJ1-3, the V gene TRBV6-2 or TRBV6-3; no reliable D call. The CDR3 spans 14 residues. Per the germline V gene, CDR1 is MNHEY and CDR2 is SVGEGT. This CDR3 is CASSKGPSGNAIYF. DNA for the CDR3: TGTGCCAGCAGTAAAGGACCTTCTGGAAACGCCATATATTTT.

The genes are TRBV2 and TRBJ1-1; the match to TRBD1 covers 9 bases. The CDR3 runs to 13 residues. Germline loops: CDR1 SNHLY, CDR2 FYNNEI. V was clipped by 6 bases and J by 10 bases; unmatched bases: 9. CDR3 DNA: TGTGCCAGCAGGGCACAGGGGGCGAGGGCAGCTTTCTTT. Its protein product is CASRAQGARAAFF.

This clonotype was detected only once. J is TRBJ2-7 and V is TRBV19, with 9 bases fitting TRBD1. Germline CDR1 reads LNHDA; CDR2 reads SQIVND (reference sequence). The length of the CDR3 is 15 residues. Germline trimming cut 4 bases from V and 7 bases from J; bases unmatched to any gene: 11. In DNA, the CDR3 is TGTGCCAGTAGTAGACTTCCACAGGGGGCGGAAGAGCAGTACTTC. Translation: CASSRLPQGAEEQYF.

This clonotype was seen repeatedly, ten times or more. This rearrangement joins TRBV7-2 to TRBJ2-1, with 7 positions matching TRBD1. Germline V CDR1 and CDR2: SGHTA, FQGNSA. V trimming: 3 bases; J trimming: 6 bases; junction bases outside the gene matches: 5. The CDR3 has 14 amino acids. The CDR3 here is CASSFDRVSNEQFF. The CDR3 DNA sequence: TGTGCCAGCAGCTTCGACAGGGTGAGCAATGAGCAGTTCTTC.

V gene TRBV19 combines with J gene TRBJ2-7; possible D gene TRBD1, 6 bases. This CDR3 is built from 14 residues. Germline lookup yields CDR1 LNHDA and CDR2 SQIVND (reference sequence). Trimming removed 5 bases from V and 4 bases from J, with 15 bases in between. The DNA of the CDR3 is TGTGCCAGTAGTTTGGGGACACCAGCTTACGAGCAGTACTTC. This encodes CASSLGTPAYEQYF.

Many counts were recorded for this clonotype. This CDR3 reads CASSLGLNSPLHF. CDR3 bases: TGTGCCAGCAGCTTAGGTCTTAATTCACCCCTCCACTTT. The V and J genes are TRBV7-2 and TRBJ1-6, with D uncertain. The CDR3 extends over 13 amino acids. Looked up from germline, CDR1 is SGHTA and CDR2 is FQGNSA. V was trimmed by 1 base and J by 6 bases, leaving 4 bases between them.

This clonotype appeared many times. This chain connects TRBV7-2 to TRBJ2-5; D is ambiguous. The CDR3 has 13 amino acids. V was shortened by 3 bases and J by 0 bases, with 5 bases between the two germline ends. CDR1 is SGHTA and CDR2 is FQGNSA in the germline V gene. CDR3 in amino acids: CASSFRNQETQYF. The CDR3 region has the DNA TGTGCCAGCAGCTTCCGGAACCAAGAGACCCAGTACTTC.

This clonotype was picked up one time. A much larger clonotype is one base distant, so this may be a read error. The rearrangement joins TRBV7-2 to TRBJ2-7, with 7 bases identical to TRBD1. The CDR3 contains 13 residues. Per the germline V gene, CDR1 is SGHTA and CDR2 is FQGNSA. CDR3 region: CAGSLGQYYEQYF. CDR3 nucleotides: TGTGCCGGCAGCCTGGGACAGTATTACGAGCAGTACTTC.

This clonotype was seen more than once but under ten times. V gene TRBV7-2 combines with J gene TRBJ2-5, with D unclear. V was cut by 2 bases and J by 0 bases, with 16 bases left in between. CDR1 and CDR2 from the germline V gene are SGHTA and FQGNSA. The CDR3 runs to 17 residues. The CDR3 DNA sequence: TGTGCCAGCAGCTTACCATTTTACGCCCCAAACCAAGAGACCCAGTACTTC. Translation gives CASSLPFYAPNQETQYF.

This clonotype was seen many times. This chain links TRBV7-2 with TRBJ2-3; TRBD1 aligns across 10 bases. CDR1 is SGHTA and CDR2 is FQGNSA in the germline V gene. The CDR3 is made up of 16 amino acids. V shed 2 bases and J 4 bases; nucleotides not matched to a gene: 6. The chain's CDR3 is CASSLSGQGYADTQYF. The CDR3 DNA reads TGTGCCAGCAGCTTATCGGGACAGGGGTATGCAGATACGCAGTATTTT. The variable domain in full, with the rest retrieved from reference TRBV7-2 and TRBJ2-3, is GAGVSQSPSNKVTEKGKDVELRCDPISGHTALYWYRQSLGQGLEFLIYFQGNSAPDKSGLPSDRFSAERTGGSVSTLTIQRTQQEDSAVYLCASSLSGQGYADTQYFGPGTRLTVL.

This clonotype was counted a few times. This sequence joins TRBV29-1 and TRBJ2-1; D not resolved. V was trimmed by 7 bases and J by 6 bases, leaving 16 bases between them. CDR1 is SQVTM, CDR2 ANQGSEA, per germline. The CDR3 runs 13 residues. The CDR3 DNA is TGCAGCGAGGCAGACAACTTGGGCAATGAGCAGTTCTTC. Its protein product is CSEADNLGNEQFF.

This clonotype showed up just a few times. V gene TRBV20-1 combines with J gene TRBJ1-1; 8 nucleotides align to TRBD1. This CDR3 has 13 residues. With V trimmed by 5 bases and J by 5 bases, 7 bases remained unmatched. The germline V gene has CDR1 DFQATT and CDR2 SNEGSKA (reference sequence). The CDR3 coding sequence is TGCAGTGCTCGGCAGGGGGCTTTTACTGAAGCTTTCTTT. It encodes CSARQGAFTEAFF.

This clonotype was observed many times. The chain combines TRBV7-2 with TRBJ2-3; no definite D call. Germline V lookup: CDR1 SGHTA, CDR2 FQGNSA. This CDR3 is built from 11 residues. Trimming pared 3 bases from V and 4 bases from J, leaving 2 bases between. Here the CDR3 reads CASSFSDTQYF. CDR3 in DNA: TGTGCCAGCAGCTTCTCAGATACGCAGTATTTT.

This clonotype was counted only a few times. The J gene is TRBJ2-1, the V gene TRBV20-1; the match to TRBD1 covers 9 bases. This CDR3 has 14 residues. J was trimmed by 4 bases and V by 2 bases; bases with no gene match: 3. CDR1 and CDR2 from the germline V gene are DFQATT and SNEGSKA (reference sequence). The CDR3 sequence is CSARRQGGYNEQFF. CDR3 nucleotides: TGCAGTGCTAGAAGACAGGGGGGTTACAATGAGCAGTTCTTC.